The T cell receptor (beta chain) under discussion was sequenced for a study of T-cell memory formation after mild COVID-19. TCRdb fed the 5' RACE reads into MiXCR, producing one record per CDR3 protein. The sample has approximately 300,000 distinct CDR3 sequences, approximately 15% seen once; the top ten hold roughly 20%. This clonotype was detected many times. The specimen was PBMCs or a T cell subset sorted from them (not recorded which). This clonotype originated in a man younger than 35 who had mild COVID-19 (a few samples of this study predate the infection). Cell type and time point are not known.

Written as DNA, the CDR3 is TGCGCCAGCAGCTTCGGTGACAGGGTGGACTATGGCTACACCTTC. The encoded protein is CASSFGDRVDYGYTF. The V and J genes are TRBV5-1 and TRBJ1-2; 7 bases fit TRBD1. Germline CDR1 reads SGHRS; CDR2 reads YFSETQ. The CDR3 sequence is 15 residues long. J was trimmed by 3 bases and V by 2 bases; bases with no gene match: 7.